A selection of T cell receptor beta chains follows, all from one sample in a study of human T cells and chemical hapten exposure. MiXCR, run by TCRdb on the RACE reads, gives a single entry per CDR3 protein. The sample shows some 180,000 distinct CDR3 sequences, under 25% of them seen only once. The source material was whole blood, sampled in connection with sensitization to the hapten diphenylcyclopropenone (DPC). These receptors all come from a woman in her fifties or sixties with alopecia areata. Some clones in this sample may be carry-over from other donors' samples. Each CDR3 is given with its conserved first and last residue. D genes are given only for firm matches. Only some rows state a clone size, as once, few, many or a class for expanded clones.

clone_size	d_call	v_call	j_call	cdr3_length	cdr3_aa	cdr3_nt
once	TRBD2	TRBV11-2	TRBJ2-7	16	CASSTTPAGAHHEQYF	TGTGCCAGCAGCACAACCCCAGCGGGAGCACACCACGAGCAGTACTTC
-	TRBD2	TRBV20-1	TRBJ2-5	17	CSARKVIAGGDQETQYF	TGCAGTGCTAGGAAAGTAATAGCGGGAGGGGATCAAGAGACCCAGTACTTC
few	-	TRBV9	TRBJ2-3	13	CASSVGPPDTQYF	TGTGCCAGCAGCGTAGGCCCCCCGGATACGCAGTATTTT
-	TRBD1	TRBV6-1	TRBJ1-5	13	CASVVDRAQPQHF	TGTGCCAGCGTAGTTGACAGGGCGCAGCCCCAGCATTTT
-	TRBD2	TRBV10-2	TRBJ2-5	16	CASSPSGRGGSSAQYF	TGCGCCAGCAGCCCTTCGGGACGGGGAGGGAGTTCGGCCCAGTACTTC
few	-	TRBV20-1	TRBJ2-5	15	CSASPTRFTKETQYF	TGCAGTGCTTCCCCGACTAGATTTACCAAAGAGACCCAGTACTTC
-	-	TRBV5-1	TRBJ2-2	13	CASSLEDTGELFF	TGCGCCAGCAGCTTGGAGGACACCGGGGAGCTGTTTTTT
-	-	TRBV6-6	TRBJ1-1	14	CASSYGQGNTEAFF	TGTGCCAGCAGTTATGGGCAGGGCAACACTGAAGCTTTCTTT
few	-	TRBV11-2	TRBJ2-3	13	CASSLGLGDTQYF	TGTGCCAGCAGCTTAGGTTTAGGGGATACGCAGTATTTT
few	TRBD2	TRBV5-1	TRBJ2-7	18	CASSSLLAGGTGSYEQYF	TGCGCCAGCAGCTCTCTACTAGCGGGAGGGACTGGGTCCTACGAGCAGTACTTC
-	TRBD2	TRBV20-1	TRBJ2-2	15	CSARGLAGGYGELFF	TGCAGTGCTAGAGGACTAGCGGGAGGATACGGGGAGCTGTTTTTT
-	TRBD1	TRBV3-1	TRBJ1-1	12	CASSQDQGVAFF	TGTGCCAGCAGCCAAGATCAGGGGGTGGCTTTCTTT
-	-	TRBV29-1	TRBJ2-3	12	CSVELGTDTQYF	TGCAGCGTTGAGCTCGGCACAGATACGCAGTATTTT
-	-	TRBV5-1	TRBJ1-1	14	CASGDGNREAEAFF	TGCGCCAGCGGGGACGGGAACAGGGAGGCGGAGGCTTTCTTT
-	TRBD1	TRBV20-1	TRBJ2-7	13	CSAAYRGGGEQYF	TGCAGTGCCGCTTACAGGGGCGGTGGTGAGCAGTACTTC